One and the same sample provided the 11 T cell receptor beta chains below, sequenced in a study of cytomegalovirus exposure and HLA in healthy donors (dated by TCRdb to about 2017). Library prep was done by the immunoSEQ multiplex PCR assay. For the multiplex PCR, a mixture combining 60 forward primers for TCR Vbeta segments and 13 reverse primers for TCR Jbeta segments was used. TCRdb holds this immuneACCESS table with in-frame rearrangements only. Some clones are missing; in checked studies, unresolved V genes explain under half, and the rest has no known cause. Across this sample there are 100,000 or so clones, with about four fifths seen only once. The ten largest account for about 5% of the sample. Sequencing was carried out using PBMCs. These receptors were obtained from a man aged 40-50 years in good health and CMV-seropositive.

The CDR3: CASSLRWGARLAGEKPGKRDTQYF. CDR3 DNA: TGTGCCAGCAGTCTGCGATGGGGGGCGAGGCTAGCGGGAGAAAAACCGGGAAAGCGAGATACGCAGTATTTT. The chain links TRBV28 to TRBJ2-3, with 10 bases aligning to TRBD2. Germline V lookup: CDR1 MDHEN, CDR2 SYDVKM. V lost 5 bases and J lost 5; bases outside the gene matches: 34. This CDR3 has 24 residues.

The chain links TRBV27 to TRBJ1-1; D is possibly TRBD1 (5 bases). V was pared by 6 bases and J by 6 bases, with 17 bases between. This CDR3 spans 14 amino acids. From germline, CDR1 is MNHEY and CDR2 SMNVEV (reference sequence). CDR3 residues: CASSPGTSVSEAFF. The CDR3 DNA reads as TGTGCCAGCAGCCCAGGGACTTCTGTGTCTGAAGCTTTCTTT.

As for this clone: At one of its ends the junction is not consistent with the germline gene, which may arise from a read error. V is TRBV7-9 and J is TRBJ1-1; no firm D call. The CDR3 sequence is 12 residues long. Per the germline V gene, CDR1 is SEHNR and CDR2 is FQNEAQ (reference sequence). This CDR3 is CSSSLWATEAFF. The CDR3 DNA is TGTTCCAGCAGCTTATGGGCCACTGAAGCTTTCTTT.

The chain has TRBV27 and TRBJ2-3; the D gene is possibly TRBD2 (6 bases). Trimming took 4 bases from V and 0 from J, leaving 14 bases between them. Germline assignment: CDR1 MNHEY and CDR2 SMNVEV (reference sequence). This CDR3 is built from 16 residues. CDR3 nucleotides: TGTGCCAGCAGTTCACCCCGTGGGACTAGCACAGATACGCAGTATTTT. Its protein product is CASSSPRGTSTDTQYF.

The chain has TRBV13 and TRBJ2-1; 7 nucleotides align to TRBD2. The trim removed 4 bases at V and 4 bases at J, leaving 13 bases unmatched. CDR1 is PRHDT and CDR2 is FYEKMQ in the germline V gene (reference sequence). This CDR3 spans 17 amino acids. The CDR3 sequence is CASSSLGGWEGYNEQFF. The CDR3 DNA is TGTGCCAGCAGCTCCCTTGGGGGGTGGGAGGGTTACAATGAGCAGTTCTTC. Supplemented by reference TRBV13 and TRBJ2-1, the full variable domain reads AAGVIQSPRHLIKEKRETATLKCYPIPRHDTVYWYQQGPGQDPQFLISFYEKMQSDKGSIPDRFSAQQFSDYHSELNMSSLELGDSALYFCASSSLGGWEGYNEQFFGPGTRLTVL.

The chain uses TRBV28 and TRBJ2-7, with 7 bases fitting TRBD2. This CDR3 spans 12 amino acids. The trim removed 5 bases at V and 4 bases at J, leaving 2 bases unmatched. Germline V gives CDR1 MDHEN, CDR2 SYDVKM. This chain's CDR3 is CASSGEGYEQYF. CDR3 DNA sequence: TGTGCCAGCAGTGGGGAGGGGTACGAGCAGTACTTC.

This chain uses TRBV28 with TRBJ1-1, with D unresolved. Per the germline V gene, CDR1 is MDHEN and CDR2 is SYDVKM. V was cut by 6 bases and J by 4 bases, with 15 bases left in between. The CDR3 loop spans 14 amino acids. CDR3 residues: CASSPPQTGTEAFF. Written as DNA, the CDR3 is TGTGCCAGCAGCCCTCCCCAAACGGGCACTGAAGCTTTCTTT.

The J gene is TRBJ1-2, the V gene TRBV5-8; possible D gene TRBD1, 6 bases. Germline CDR1 reads SGHTS; CDR2 reads YDEGEE. The CDR3 runs 13 residues. V lost 0 bases and J lost 5, with 8 bases in between. CDR3 bases: TGTGCCAGCAGCTTGGACAGGGTTTATGGCTACACCTTC. Translated, it gives CASSLDRVYGYTF.

This sequence joins TRBV6-1 and TRBJ2-3, with 11 positions matching TRBD2. The trim removed 6 bases at V and 6 bases at J, leaving 5 bases unmatched. The CDR3 is 14 residues long. Germline V CDR1 and CDR2: MNHNS, SASEGT. In DNA form, the CDR3 reads TGTGCCAGCAGCGGGGGACTAGCGGCGGATACGCAGTATTTT. Residues: CASSGGLAADTQYF.

The chain carries TRBV5-4 and TRBJ2-3; TRBD2 aligns across 7 bases. CDR3 length: 16 amino acids. Per germline, CDR1 SGHNT and CDR2 YYREEE (reference sequence). J gave up 4 bases and V 1 base, and 9 bases lay outside the gene matches. CDR3 protein: CASSLRREWPSDTQYF. The CDR3 bases are TGTGCCAGCAGCTTGCGGCGGGAGTGGCCCTCAGATACGCAGTATTTT. Variable domain in full (rest from reference TRBV5-4 and TRBJ2-3): ETGVTQSPTHLIKTRGQQVTLRCSSQSGHNTVSWYQQALGQGPQFIFQYYREEENGRGNFPPRFSGLQFPNYSSELNVNALELDDSALYLCASSLRREWPSDTQYFGPGTRLTVL.

The V and J genes are TRBV6-5 and TRBJ2-7; 7 bases line up with TRBD1. CDR3 length: 15 residues. The germline CDR1 and CDR2 sequences are MNHEY and SVGAGI. J gave up 0 bases and V 2 bases, and 4 bases lay outside the gene matches. The CDR3 protein is CASSYGWDSSYEQYF. The CDR3, as DNA: TGTGCCAGCAGTTACGGGTGGGACAGCTCCTACGAGCAGTACTTC.